This TCR delta chain was identified during a study of γδ T cells in repeated Plasmodium falciparum infection. Across the whole study: Over roughly 600 days, donors received four mosquito-bite P. falciparum NF54 infections. Study outcomes and limitations: Over time and infection, Vgamma9/Vdelta2+ repertoires remained highly stable and polyclonal.

Of note for this clone: Its antigen is currently unknown. The TCRdb record carries a much larger clone's protein, which differs from this DNA's translation at residue 9; a read error is the likely cause, and the protein listed here is the DNA translation.

The CDR3 is 12 amino acids. Germline assignment: CDR1 TVYSNPD and CDR2 GDNSRS (reference sequence). Vgamma9/Vdelta2+ and Vdelta2-negative gammadelta T cells were flow-sorted from PBMC for bulk sequencing. TCRdb re-called the multiplex PCR reads with CATT. This table has tens of thousands of delta-chain clones, about 1.5% appearing once. The clonotype was recovered from a pool of human donors (malaria-infected and uninfected, not separated). The chain combines TRDV3 with TRDJ1; D call uncertain. The material sequenced was gamma-delta T cells from blood. The CDR3 protein is CALQVDTDELIF. The CDR3 DNA reads TGTGCCCTTCAGGTGGACACCGATGAACTCATCTTT. The full variable domain, with the rest looked up from reference TRDV3 and TRDJ1, is CDKVTQSSPDQTVASGSEVVLLCTYDTVYSNPDLFWYRIRPDYSFQFVFYGDNSRSEGADFTQGRFSVKHILTQKAFHLVISPVRTEDSATYYCALQVDTDELIFGKGTRVTVEP.